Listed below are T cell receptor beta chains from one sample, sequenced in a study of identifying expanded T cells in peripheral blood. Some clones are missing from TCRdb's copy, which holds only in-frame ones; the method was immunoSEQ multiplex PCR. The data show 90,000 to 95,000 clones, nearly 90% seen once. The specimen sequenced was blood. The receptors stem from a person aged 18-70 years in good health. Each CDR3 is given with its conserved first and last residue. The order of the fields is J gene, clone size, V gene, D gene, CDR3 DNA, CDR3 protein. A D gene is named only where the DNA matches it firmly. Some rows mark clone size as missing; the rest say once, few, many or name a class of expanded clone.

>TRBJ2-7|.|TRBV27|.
TGTGCCAGCACGGCTAAAAACCGAGGGGGGTACGAGCAGTACTTC
CASTAKNRGGYEQYF
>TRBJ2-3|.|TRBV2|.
TGTGCCAGCAGGATAACAGATACGCAGTATTTT
CASRITDTQYF
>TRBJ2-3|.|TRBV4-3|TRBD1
TGCGCCAGCAGCCAAAAAACCGGGACAGGGAGCACAGATACGCAGTATTTT
CASSQKTGTGSTDTQYF
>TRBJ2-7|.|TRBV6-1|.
TGTGCCAGCAGTGATAGGGACGAGCAGTACTTC
CASSDRDEQYF
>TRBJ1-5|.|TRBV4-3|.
TGCGCCAGCAGCCAAGATTTCGGACAGTCTCAGCCCCAGCATTTT
CASSQDFGQSQPQHF
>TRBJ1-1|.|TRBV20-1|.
TGCAGTGCTAGAGATTACTCTGAAGCTTTCTTT
CSARDYSEAFF
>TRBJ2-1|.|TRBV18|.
TGTGCCAGCTCACCATCCGTGGATGAGCAGTTCTTC
CASSPSVDEQFF
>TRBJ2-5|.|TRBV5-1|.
TGCGCCAGCAGCTTGACCGGGAGAGGGGAGACCCAGTACTTC
CASSLTGRGETQYF
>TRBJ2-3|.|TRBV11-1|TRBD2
TGTGCCAGCAGCTTATTAGCGGGGGGCACAGATACGCAGTATTTT
CASSLLAGGTDTQYF
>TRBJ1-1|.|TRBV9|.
TGTGCCAGCAGCACGGGGGGTGGCACTGAAGCTTTCTTT
CASSTGGGTEAFF
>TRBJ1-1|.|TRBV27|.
TGTGCCAGCAGTTTCCGGGCAGACACTGAAGCTTTCTTT
CASSFRADTEAFF
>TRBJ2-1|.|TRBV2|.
TGTGCCAGCAGAACCGGGCCCTCTAATGAGCAGTTCTTC
CASRTGPSNEQFF
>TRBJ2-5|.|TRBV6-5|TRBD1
TGTGCCAGCAGTTACTCGCCAGGGGGCTTCGGAGAGACCCAGTACTTC
CASSYSPGGFGETQYF
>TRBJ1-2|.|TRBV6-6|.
TGTGCCAGCAGTTACAAGGGAGCTAACTATGGCTACACCTTC
CASSYKGANYGYTF
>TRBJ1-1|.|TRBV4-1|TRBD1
TGCGCCAGCAGCCAAGAGACAGGGGGCTGGACTGAAGCTTTCTTT
CASSQETGGWTEAFF
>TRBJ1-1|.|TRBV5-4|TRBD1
TGTGTGGGGACAGCACGGAACACTGAAGCTTTCTTT
CVGTARNTEAFF
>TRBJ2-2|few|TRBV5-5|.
TGTGCCAGCAGCTTGGTTATCACAGGGCCCGGGGAGCTGTTTTTT
CASSLVITGPGELFF
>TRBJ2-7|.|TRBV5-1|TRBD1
TGCGCCAGCAGCTTTCAACAGGGGACCTACGAGCAGTACTTC
CASSFQQGTYEQYF
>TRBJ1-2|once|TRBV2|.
TGTGCCAGCCAACGGGGGGCTGGTGGCTACACCTTC
CASQRGAGGYTF
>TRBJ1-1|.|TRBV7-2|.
TGTGCCAGCAGTCCCACCGGGAGGACTGAAGCTTTCTTT
CASSPTGRTEAFF
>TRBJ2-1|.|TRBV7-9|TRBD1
TGTGCCAGCAGCTTAAAGGACAGGGGAAATAATGAGCAGTTCTTC
CASSLKDRGNNEQFF
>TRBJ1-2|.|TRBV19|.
TGTGCCAGTACCGACCAGACCGGGGATTACTATGGCTACACCTTC
CASTDQTGDYYGYTF
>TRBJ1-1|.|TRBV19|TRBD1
TGTGCCAGTAGTACCACAGGGGACACTGAAGCTTTCTTT
CASSTTGDTEAFF
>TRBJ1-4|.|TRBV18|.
TGTGCCAGCTCACCTGACACGGGGATGGGAGAAAAACTGTTTTTT
CASSPDTGMGEKLFF
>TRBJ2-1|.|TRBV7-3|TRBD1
TGTGCCAGCAGCTTAACCGGGACAGGGTACAATGAGCAGTTCTTC
CASSLTGTGYNEQFF
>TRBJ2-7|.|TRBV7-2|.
TGTGCCAGCAGCCTGAGCTCCTACGAGCAGTACTTC
CASSLSSYEQYF
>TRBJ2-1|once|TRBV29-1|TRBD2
TGCAGCGCACAAAACCCGGGACTAAGGGCTATGAATGAGCAGTTCTTC
CSAQNPGLRAMNEQFF
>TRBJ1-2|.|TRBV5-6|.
TGTGCCAGCAGCGTCGGTGCCTCCCAAAAAGGCTACACCTTC
CASSVGASQKGYTF
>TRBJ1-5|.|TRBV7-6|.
TGTGCCAGCAGCTTACTTTCAGGTCGGGATCAGCCCCAGCATTTT
CASSLLSGRDQPQHF
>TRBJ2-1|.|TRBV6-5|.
TGTGCCAGCAGTCTGGACGGTTACAATGAGCAGTTCTTC
CASSLDGYNEQFF
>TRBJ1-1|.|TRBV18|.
TGTGCCAGCTCACCAGCCACGGTAATCCGGAACACTGAAGCTTTCTTT
CASSPATVIRNTEAFF
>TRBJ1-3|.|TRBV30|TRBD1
TGTGCCTGGAACGCCCAGCAGGACAGGGCCTCTGGAAACACCATATATTTT
CAWNAQQDRASGNTIYF
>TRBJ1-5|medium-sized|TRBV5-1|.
TGCGCCAGCAGCGACAGACCCAATCAGCCCCAGCATTTT
CASSDRPNQPQHF
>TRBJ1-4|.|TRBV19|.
TGTGCCAGTAGTACTCAGAGGACAACTAATGAAAAACTGTTTTTT
CASSTQRTTNEKLFF
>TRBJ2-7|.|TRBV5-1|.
TGCGCCAGCAGAGGCACCACCTACGAGCAGTACTTC
CASRGTTYEQYF
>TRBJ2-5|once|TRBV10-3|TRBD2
TGTGCCATCAGTGAGTCGAAGGGACTAGCGGGAGGAGAGACCCAGTACTTC
CAISESKGLAGGETQYF
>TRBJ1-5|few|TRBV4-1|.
TGCGCCAGCAGCCAAGATCGCAATCAGCCCCAGCATTTT
CASSQDRNQPQHF
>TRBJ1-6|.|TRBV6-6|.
TGTGCCAGCAGATCCCAGACCGCCTTCAGTTCACCCCTCCACTTT
CASRSQTAFSSPLHF
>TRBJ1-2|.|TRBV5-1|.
TGCGCCAGCAGCTTGGCCGGAGTCGACAACTATGGCTACACCTTC
CASSLAGVDNYGYTF
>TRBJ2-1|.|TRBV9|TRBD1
TGTGCCAGCAGCGTGGGACAGGGGCGAACCAATGAGCAGTTCTTC
CASSVGQGRTNEQFF
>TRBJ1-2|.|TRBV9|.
TGTGCCAGCAGCGCCTACACTGGGGGACTCAACTATGGCTACACCTTC
CASSAYTGGLNYGYTF
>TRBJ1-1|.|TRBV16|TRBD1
TGTGCCAGCAGCCAAAGCAGGGGGAGGGACACTGAAGCTTTCTTT
CASSQSRGRDTEAFF
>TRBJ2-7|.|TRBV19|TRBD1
TGTGCCAGTAGTACCCTACATACAGGGGGAGAGAGGTACTTC
CASSTLHTGGERYF
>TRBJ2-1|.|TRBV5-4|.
TGTGCCAGCAGCGATGGACAGAATGAGCAGTTCTTC
CASSDGQNEQFF
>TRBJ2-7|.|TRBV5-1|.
TGCGCCAGCGCCACCGAGGGCGGCGAGCAGTACTTC
CASATEGGEQYF
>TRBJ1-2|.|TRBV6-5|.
TGTGCCAGCAGTTACGTCGGGGAAGGCTACACCTTC
CASSYVGEGYTF
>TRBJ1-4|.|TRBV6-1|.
TGTGCCCGCAAACTAGGGGGAGGGGATGAAAAACTGTTTTTT
CARKLGGGDEKLFF